This T cell receptor beta chain was recorded in a study of blood T cell repertoires in COVID-19. The repertoire was sequenced with immunoSEQ multiplex PCR; TCRdb's copy has only in-frame clones and lacks some. This sample has 310,000 or so clones, with roughly 87% found just once. What was sequenced was PBMCs or T cells enriched from blood (not recorded which). This sequence originates from a woman aged 25 to 39 who had recovered from COVID-19.

The CDR3 region has the DNA TGTGCCAGCAGTGAGACAGGGCCTAGCACAGATACGCAGTATTTT. Its protein product is CASSETGPSTDTQYF. The V gene is TRBV2, the J gene TRBJ2-3, with 7 bases that match TRBD1. This CDR3 has 15 amino acids. V was pared by 3 bases and J by 0 bases, with 3 bases of the junction left unmatched. Per germline, CDR1 SNHLY and CDR2 FYNNEI.